The clone carrying this T cell receptor (beta chain) turned up a few times. The data stem from a study of identical twins. TCRdb used MiXCR to reprocess the 5' RACE reads, holding one entry per CDR3 protein. The sample comprises 1.5 million to 2 million distinct CDR3 sequences, about 32% of which are singletons, and less than 0.35% rests with the top ten. Germline V lookup: CDR1 SGHTS, CDR2 YDEGEE. V lost 1 base, J lost 0 bases, and 8 bases lay in between. CDR3 length: 15 amino acids. The clonotype comes from a newborn girl in good health. The rearrangement links TRBV5-8 to TRBJ2-1; tentatively, D is TRBD2 (5 bases). Specimen: cord blood. CDR3 sequence: CASSLISVSYNEQFF. As DNA, the CDR3 is TGTGCCAGCAGCTTGATTAGCGTCTCCTACAATGAGCAGTTCTTC.